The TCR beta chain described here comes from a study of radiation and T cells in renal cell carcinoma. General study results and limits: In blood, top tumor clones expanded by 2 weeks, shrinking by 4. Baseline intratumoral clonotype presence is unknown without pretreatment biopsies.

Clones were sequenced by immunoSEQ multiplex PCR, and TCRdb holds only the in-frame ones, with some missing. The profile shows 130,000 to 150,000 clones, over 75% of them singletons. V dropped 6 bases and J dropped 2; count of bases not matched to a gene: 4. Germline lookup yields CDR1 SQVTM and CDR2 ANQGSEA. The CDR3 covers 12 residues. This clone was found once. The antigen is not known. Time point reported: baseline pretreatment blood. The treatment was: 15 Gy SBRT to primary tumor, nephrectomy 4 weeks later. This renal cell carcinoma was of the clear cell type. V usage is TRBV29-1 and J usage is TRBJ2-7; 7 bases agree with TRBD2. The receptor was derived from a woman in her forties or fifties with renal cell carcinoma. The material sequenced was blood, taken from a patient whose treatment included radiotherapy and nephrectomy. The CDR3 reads CSVTGRAYEQYF. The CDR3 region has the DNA TGCAGCGTGACTGGGAGGGCCTACGAGCAGTACTTC.